These 32 T cell receptor beta chains originate from one sample sequenced in a study of T cell repertoires in cytomegalovirus infection. TCRdb ran MiXCR on the reads and lists one entry per CDR3 protein. The data show approximately 170,000 distinct CDR3 sequences, about 15% seen once. Sequenced input: CD8+ T cells from PBMCs. The receptors were gathered from a human donor in good health (CMV status not recorded). Some clones in this sample may be carry-over from other donors' samples.

The rearrangement uses TRBV7-2 and TRBJ2-7; TRBD2 matches 8 bases. The V and J ends lost 5 bases and 2 bases, in that order; junction bases with no gene match: 8. This CDR3 comprises 15 residues. CDR1 and CDR2 from the germline V gene are SGHTA and FQGNSA. The CDR3 DNA sequence: TGTGCCAGCAGCCCAGGACTAGCAGCTACCTACGAGCAGTACTTC. Residues: CASSPGLAATYEQYF.

This clonotype showed up many times. This sequence joins TRBV7-2 and TRBJ2-3; D is unclear. Trimming pared 1 base from V and 10 bases from J, leaving 6 bases between. The CDR3 consists of 11 residues. Germline-derived CDR1 and CDR2 are SGHTA and FQGNSA. This CDR3 reads CASSLGGPQYF. In nucleotides, the CDR3 is TGTGCCAGCAGCTTAGGGGGTCCGCAGTATTTT.

This clonotype was seen only a few times. The chain is built from TRBV12-3 or TRBV12-4 and TRBJ1-5; D unresolved. V lost 6 bases, J lost 3 bases, and 9 bases lay in between. The CDR3 extends over 13 amino acids. Here the CDR3 DNA reads TGTGCCAGCAGAGGACGGGTCAATCAGCCCCAGCATTTT. Translating gives CASRGRVNQPQHF.

The chain joins TRBV29-1 to TRBJ2-1; 8 bases line up with TRBD1. Germline V gene lookup returns CDR1 SQVTM and CDR2 ANQGSEA. The length of the CDR3 is 14 residues. The ends lost 3 bases at V and 3 bases at J; junction bases unmatched: 4. The CDR3: CSVDRDRNYNEQFF. DNA for the CDR3: TGCAGCGTTGATAGGGACAGGAACTACAATGAGCAGTTCTTC.

This clonotype was counted ten times or more. The gene calls are TRBV7-8 and TRBJ2-7, with no clear D. In germline, CDR1 is SGHVS, CDR2 FQNEAQ. V dropped 5 bases and J dropped 3 bases, with 8 bases sitting between them. The CDR3 consists of 12 residues. The CDR3 here is CASSNPGYEQYF. The CDR3 DNA reads as TGTGCCAGCAGCAATCCCGGCTACGAGCAGTACTTC.

This chain joins TRBV6-6 and TRBJ2-7; perhaps TRBD2 as D (6 bases). Germline CDR1 is MNHNY and CDR2 is SVGAGI (reference sequence). This CDR3 is built from 11 residues. Trimming removed 6 bases from V and 7 bases from J, with 10 bases in between. For the CDR3, the DNA is TGTGCCAGCAGGAACGGAGGGGAGCAGTACTTC. Translated, it gives CASRNGGEQYF.

This clonotype has a handful of counts. The chain links TRBV6-2 or TRBV6-3 to TRBJ1-1; TRBD1 might be the D (5 bases). The V end lost 10 bases, the J end lost 5 bases, and 14 bases lay between the germline ends. Germline CDR1 MNHEY, CDR2 SVGEGT. The CDR3 is made up of 12 amino acids. CDR3 sequence (DNA): TGTGCCACCATATATGGGGGGACTGAAGCTTTCTTT. Translating it yields CATIYGGTEAFF.

The V and J genes are TRBV11-2 and TRBJ2-7, with unresolved D. V gave up 3 bases and J gave up 6 bases, with 15 bases separating them. CDR3 length: 14 amino acids. Germline assignment: CDR1 SGHAT and CDR2 FQNNGV. The CDR3 DNA reads as TGTGCCAGCAGCTTGGCTAGTATATCTAGCGAGCAGTACTTC. This sequence encodes CASSLASISSEQYF.

The J gene is TRBJ1-2, the V gene TRBV28; 8 bases match TRBD1. The germline V gene encodes CDR1 MDHEN and CDR2 SYDVKM. The trim removed 6 bases at V and 7 bases at J, leaving 7 bases unmatched. The CDR3 is made up of 13 amino acids. The CDR3 region is CASSYRDRTGYTF. For the CDR3, the DNA is TGTGCCAGCAGCTACCGGGACAGGACTGGCTACACCTTC.

The V call is TRBV6-4, the J call TRBJ2-1, with 7 bases fitting TRBD2. Germline V CDR1 and CDR2: MRHNA, SNTAGT. V was clipped by 3 bases and J by 7 bases; unmatched bases: 9. This CDR3 is 15 amino acids long. The CDR3 DNA reads as TGTGCCAGCAGTGAAAGTTTGGGGGGGGTTAATGAGCAGTTCTTC. This translates into CASSESLGGVNEQFF.

This clonotype was observed a few times. This chain joins TRBV7-9 and TRBJ1-4, with D possibly matching TRBD1 (5 bases). The V end lost 3 bases, the J end lost 15 bases, and 20 bases lay between the germline ends. Germline V lookup: CDR1 SEHNR, CDR2 FQNEAQ (reference sequence). CDR3 length: 14 amino acids. The CDR3 sequence is CASSFRDRNEEMFF. The DNA for the CDR3 is TGTGCCAGCAGCTTCCGGGACCGAAATGAAGAAATGTTTTTT. The whole variable domain, filled in from reference TRBV7-9 and TRBJ1-4, reads DTGVSQNPRHKITKRGQNVTFRCDPISEHNRLYWYRQTLGQGPEFLTYFQNEAQLEKSRLLSDRFSAERPKGSFSTLEIQRTEQGDSAMYLCASSFRDRNEEMFFGSGTQLSVL.

This CDR3 is CASRQGYYGYTF. For the CDR3, the DNA is TGTGCCAGCAGACAGGGCTACTATGGCTACACCTTC. The gene calls are TRBV12-3 or TRBV12-4 and TRBJ1-2; D may be TRBD1 (6 bases). This CDR3 contains 12 residues. The V gene lost 6 bases and the J gene lost 3 bases, with 8 bases spanning the gap.

The table lists this clonotype with a few counts. The rearrangement links TRBV7-2 to TRBJ1-2, with D possibly matching TRBD1 (6 bases). Germline assignment: CDR1 SGHTA and CDR2 FQGNSA. Deletions cut 5 bases from V and 0 bases from J, with 13 bases between. The CDR3 runs to 15 residues. This chain's CDR3 is CASSRPGTTNYGYTF. In DNA, the CDR3 is TGTGCCAGCAGCCGGCCCGGGACAACTAACTATGGCTACACCTTC.

This clonotype has only a few counts. This chain uses TRBV12-3 or TRBV12-4 with TRBJ1-4, with D possibly being TRBD1 (6 bases). This CDR3 is built from 15 residues. V lost 5 bases to trimming and J lost 8 bases, with 18 bases between them. The CDR3 region has the DNA TGTGCCAGCAGTGCGCGACAGGCCCGGGGAGAAAAACTGTTTTTT. It yields the protein CASSARQARGEKLFF.

This chain uses TRBV11-2 with TRBJ2-7; D may be TRBD1 (5 bases). Germline loops: CDR1 SGHAT, CDR2 FQNNGV. Trimming stripped 4 bases from V and 5 bases from J, with 9 bases between. The CDR3 covers 12 residues. As DNA, the CDR3 is TGTGCCAGCAGCTCCAGGGTTGACGAGCAGTACTTC. Its protein product is CASSSRVDEQYF. Combining the CDR3 with reference TRBV11-2 and TRBJ2-7 gives the whole variable domain EAGVAQSPRYKIIEKRQSVAFWCNPISGHATLYWYQQILGQGPKLLIQFQNNGVVDDSQLPKDRFSAERLKGVDSTLKIQPAKLEDSAVYLCASSSRVDEQYFGPGTRLTVT.

The V gene is TRBV20-1, the J gene TRBJ2-4, with TRBD1 matching over 10 bases. This CDR3 has 15 residues. V was pared by 5 bases and J by 2 bases, with 6 bases of the junction left unmatched. Germline lookup yields CDR1 DFQATT and CDR2 SNEGSKA (reference sequence). The CDR3 is CSAADRGQSKNIQYF. The CDR3 DNA reads as TGCAGTGCTGCCGACAGGGGGCAATCCAAAAACATTCAGTACTTC.

In this sample, this clonotype turned up many times. The chain carries TRBV7-9 and TRBJ1-5; no reliable D call. V was shortened by 1 base and J by 5 bases, with 9 bases between the two germline ends. Germline lookup yields CDR1 SEHNR and CDR2 FQNEAQ (reference sequence). This CDR3 has 14 amino acids. The CDR3 loop reads CASSLVPGHQPQHF. In nucleotides, the CDR3 is TGTGCCAGCAGCTTAGTTCCAGGTCATCAGCCCCAGCATTTT.

A few counts support this clonotype. The chain has TRBV28 and TRBJ2-1; D might be TRBD1 (5 bases). Trimming removed 3 bases from V and 4 bases from J, with 7 bases in between. This CDR3 spans 13 amino acids. Germline CDR1 is MDHEN and CDR2 is SYDVKM. The CDR3: CASSFRVYNEQFF. For the CDR3, the DNA is TGTGCCAGCAGTTTCAGGGTGTACAATGAGCAGTTCTTC.

The rearrangement links TRBV14 to TRBJ1-5; 7 nucleotides match TRBD1. Germline lookup yields CDR1 SGHDN and CDR2 FVKESK. V lost 5 bases to trimming and J lost 5 bases; unmatched junction nucleotides: 6. This CDR3 is 14 amino acids long. The CDR3: CASSSQGKDQPQHF. The CDR3 bases are TGTGCCAGCAGCTCACAGGGGAAGGATCAGCCCCAGCATTTT.

The chain couples TRBV27 to TRBJ1-4; perhaps TRBD1 as D (5 bases). V lost 1 base to trimming and J lost 8 bases, with 17 bases between them. Germline CDR1 is MNHEY and CDR2 is SMNVEV (reference sequence). The CDR3 is 16 residues long. The CDR3 DNA follows: TGTGCCAGCAGTTTATGGGGCGACAGAGGAAAGGAAAAACTGTTTTTT. The encoded protein is CASSLWGDRGKEKLFF.

This clonotype has more than one count but fewer than ten. The CDR3 nucleotides read TGTGCCAGCAGCTCTAGCCTTCGGGGGGAGCTGTTTTTT. It is translated as CASSSSLRGELFF. This rearrangement joins TRBV7-6 to TRBJ2-2; tentatively, D is TRBD2 (5 bases). The V end lost 4 bases, the J end lost 8 bases, and 11 bases lay between the germline ends. The CDR3 runs to 13 residues. Germline V gives CDR1 SGHVS, CDR2 FNYEAQ.

This clonotype was counted between two and nine times. The chain couples TRBV19 to TRBJ2-1, with D maybe TRBD1 (6 bases). The germline gives CDR1 LNHDA, CDR2 SQIVND (reference sequence). This CDR3 contains 14 residues. The ends were cut back, 1 base at V and 6 bases at J, with 10 bases in the middle. In DNA, the CDR3 is TGTGCCAGTAGTATAGGGACAGCCTCCAATGAGCAGTTCTTC. Translating gives CASSIGTASNEQFF.

This clonotype was counted only a few times. The CDR3 is CASSLGFGQPQHF. The CDR3, as DNA: TGTGCCAGCAGCTTGGGGTTCGGTCAGCCCCAGCATTTT. V and J are TRBV7-9 and TRBJ1-5; D gene unclear. The CDR3 contains 13 residues. From germline, CDR1 is SEHNR and CDR2 FQNEAQ (reference sequence). Trimming removed 3 bases at V and 6 bases at J, with 9 bases between.

The J gene is TRBJ2-7, the V gene TRBV7-2, with TRBD2 matching over 11 bases. The CDR3 sequence is 13 residues long. Trimming cost V 5 bases and J 7 bases; bases outside gene matches: 4. CDR1 is SGHTA and CDR2 is FQGNSA in the germline V gene. The CDR3 here is CASSPSGRLEQYF. DNA for the CDR3: TGTGCCAGCAGCCCTAGCGGGAGGTTGGAGCAGTACTTC.

This clonotype has a count of ten or more. CDR3 nucleotides: TGTGCCAGCAGCTTAGCGGGAGCGAGTGAGCAGTACGTC. This codes for CASSLAGASEQYV. V and J are TRBV7-2 and TRBJ2-7, with TRBD2 as a possible D gene (5 bases). Trimming left V 0 bases short and J 7 bases short, with 10 bases between. The CDR3 is 13 residues long. Looked up from germline, CDR1 is SGHTA and CDR2 is FQGNSA.

This clonotype has at least ten counts. The V and J genes are TRBV7-2 and TRBJ2-7; 9 nucleotides match TRBD1. Germline loops: CDR1 SGHTA, CDR2 FQGNSA. The V and J ends lost 1 base and 3 bases, in that order; junction bases with no gene match: 4. CDR3 length: 15 residues. The CDR3 coding sequence is TGTGCCAGCAGCTTAGAGCTGACAGGGGGCTACGAGCAGTACTTC. It specifies CASSLELTGGYEQYF.

The V call is TRBV11-2, the J call TRBJ2-7; 15 bases align to TRBD2. The J segment lost 0 bases and the V segment lost 5 bases, leaving 11 bases of the junction unmatched. CDR3 size: 19 residues. From germline, CDR1 is SGHAT and CDR2 FQNNGV. The CDR3 sequence is CASSTRQGTSGRPSYEQYF. The CDR3 DNA reads as TGTGCCAGCAGCACCCGACAGGGGACTAGCGGGAGGCCCTCCTACGAGCAGTACTTC.

This clonotype was detected many times. The chain couples TRBV7-2 to TRBJ2-5, with TRBD2 matching 11 bases. CDR3 length equals 14 residues. In germline, CDR1 is SGHTA, CDR2 FQGNSA. The junction had 5 bases not matched to a gene; V was cut back by 6 bases and J by 5 bases. This CDR3 is CASSSGRAGETQYF. CDR3 DNA sequence: TGTGCCAGCAGTAGCGGGAGGGCCGGTGAGACCCAGTACTTC.

This chain links TRBV6-6 with TRBJ1-1; possibly TRBD1 for D (6 bases). Trimming removed 5 bases from V and 5 bases from J, with 15 bases in between. Germline V gives CDR1 MNHNY, CDR2 SVGAGI (reference sequence). The CDR3 is 14 amino acids. CDR3 loop: CASSPYRGRTEAFF. Written as DNA, the CDR3 is TGTGCCAGCAGTCCATATAGGGGGAGGACTGAAGCTTTCTTT.

This clonotype came up a few times. CDR3 region: CASILGTRGGYADTQYF. DNA for the CDR3: TGTGCCAGCATACTGGGAACGAGAGGGGGCTACGCAGATACGCAGTATTTT. This sequence joins TRBV6-1 and TRBJ2-3; 7 positions agree with TRBD1. There are 17 residues in the CDR3. CDR1 and CDR2 from the germline V gene are MNHNS and SASEGT. V lost 7 bases and J lost 4; bases outside the gene matches: 17.

The chain has TRBV11-3 and TRBJ2-5; 7 bases line up with TRBD2. J lost 3 bases, V lost 2 bases, and 9 bases had no gene match. CDR3 length: 16 amino acids. Germline V gene lookup returns CDR1 SGHNT and CDR2 YENEEA. Written as DNA, the CDR3 is TGTGCCAGCAGCTTAAGACTAGCTGGCCCTGAAGAGACCCAGTACTTC. As protein: CASSLRLAGPEETQYF.

The rearrangement links TRBV7-8 to TRBJ1-5; D might be TRBD1 (5 bases). Germline V CDR1 and CDR2: SGHVS, FQNEAQ. This CDR3 comprises 14 residues. Trimming took off 1 base at V and 1 base at J, with 5 bases between the two ends. The CDR3 loop is CASSLDRSNQPQHF. Here the CDR3 DNA reads TGTGCCAGCAGCTTAGACAGGAGCAATCAGCCCCAGCATTTT.